This T cell receptor (beta chain) was observed in a study of cytomegalovirus exposure and HLA in healthy donors. General study findings and limits: It was fewer than 200 TCR beta chains that were listed as cytomegalovirus-associated.

Points on this clone: The antigen is not known.

V gave up 4 bases and J gave up 2 bases; unmatched junction bases: 12. CDR1 and CDR2 from the germline V gene are LNHDA and SQIVND (reference sequence). This CDR3 spans 18 amino acids. 13 Jbeta primers and 60 Vbeta primers were used for the PCR. Authors' analysis steps: Roughly 80 million unique TCR beta chains, 10 million to 14 million shared, were counted in a later analysis. TCRdb's copy holds only in-frame clones and misses some; the assay was immunoSEQ multiplex PCR. That table supplies the V and J calls and clone size; D and trimming were determined from the DNA. The sample has about 130,000 clones; roughly four fifths are singletons. The donors (healthy individuals) were bone marrow donors.

The sequencing sample was made of PBMCs. The sequence derives from a woman between 35 and 50 years old in good health and CMV-seropositive. The chain joins TRBV19 to TRBJ2-7; 12 positions agree with TRBD2. For the CDR3, the DNA is TGTGCCAGTAGTACCCCCGACTTAGCTAGCGGGGGGGCCTACGAGCAGTACTTC. This encodes CASSTPDLASGGAYEQYF.